This T cell receptor beta chain originates from a study of vaccination and CD4 T cells after COVID-19. CD4+ T cells that had been cultured provided DNA sequenced with the Oncomine TCR Beta short-read assay. TCRdb re-analysed the PCR reads in MiXCR, keeping a single row per CDR3 protein. The sample lists about 2,700 distinct CDR3 sequences, more than 35% seen once, with less than 70% in the top ten. V was cut by 6 bases and J by 12 bases, with 11 bases left in between. The CDR3 consists of 10 residues. Described treatment: roughly ten-day PBMC culture with coronavirus spike peptide pools or control peptides (ViraFEST assay). Samples of CD4+ T cells were obtained from the unexposed donor before the COVID-19 pandemic (2011-2018). There are a few counts of this clonotype. Its antigen is not identified.

The TCR originated in a human donor in good health. The chain recombines TRBV23-1 with TRBJ1-1; D ambiguous. TRBV23-1 is an ORF; its function is uncertain. Material: CD4+ T cells from blood, cultured in vitro. CDR3 bases: TGCGCCAGCAGAGCGCGACGGCCTTTCTTT. Protein: CASRARRPFF.